This entry is about one T cell receptor (beta chain). The data originate from a study of tumor-infiltrating lymphocytes in localized non-small cell lung cancer. The assay was immunoSEQ multiplex PCR, and TCRdb's table has in-frame clones only and misses some. The sample shows 20,000 or so clones, 73% of them seen only once. The receptor's source is a human donor with non-small cell lung cancer. The sample was lung tumor tissue.

In DNA, the CDR3 is TGTGCCAGCTGTCGGACAGGTCTTAATGAAAAACTGTTTTTT. Translated, it gives CASCRTGLNEKLFF. The chain uses TRBV25-1 and TRBJ1-4; 7 bases align to TRBD1. The germline gives CDR1 MGHDK, CDR2 SYGVNS. V dropped 8 bases and J dropped 4; count of bases not matched to a gene: 7. The CDR3 spans 14 residues.